This TCR beta chain was found in a study of patients and donors after allogeneic stem cell transplantation. This CDR3 has 16 residues. V lost 1 base to trimming and J lost 4 bases; unmatched junction nucleotides: 5. CDR1 LNHNV and CDR2 YYDKDF come from the germline V gene (reference sequence). TCRdb itself ran the RT-PCR reads through MiXCR, one entry per CDR3 protein. The data contain 100,000 to 120,000 distinct CDR3 sequences, roughly 37% of them singletons. This TCR was sampled from a human donor who was either an allogeneic HSCT recipient or a stem cell or donor lymphocyte infusion donor (not recorded which). It is not recorded whose cells these are; they may come from a transplant donor. The chain employs TRBV15 and TRBJ2-1; 9 nucleotides align to TRBD1. The sample comprised blood, either unsorted or a sorted T cell fraction (not recorded which). CDR3 amino acids: CATSRAIGQGYNEQFF. CDR3 bases: TGTGCCACCAGCAGAGCCATCGGACAGGGGTACAATGAGCAGTTCTTC. Full variable domain (outside the CDR3, taken from reference TRBV15 and TRBJ2-1): DAMVIQNPRYQVTQFGKPVTLSCSQTLNHNVMYWYQQKSSQAPKLLFHYYDKDFNNEADTPDNFQSRRPNTSFCFLDIRSPGLGDTAMYLCATSRAIGQGYNEQFFGPGTRLTVL.